One sample yielded the 11 T cell receptor beta chains listed below, sequenced in a study of tumor-infiltrating lymphocytes in primary liver carcinoma (TCRdb year 2017). Without any cell sorting, total RNA and DNA were extracted together from around 20-30 mg of bulk tissue using the AllPrep DNA/RNA mini kit. Instrument used: Illumina HiSeq 2500. Using a constant-region primer and ProtoScript II reverse transcriptase, TCRbeta-specific cDNA was reverse-transcribed from approximately 0.55 ug total RNA. The TCRbeta libraries were prepared through three rounds of nested multiplex PCR following a slightly modified ARM-PCR procedure. The first two PCR rounds used multiplex TRBV1-TRBV30 forward primers with a Cbeta reverse primer, each for approximately 9 cycles. In TCRdb, the public reads were trimmed at Q25 with fastp and aligned with MiXCR, with productive beta chains retained. Every distinct CDR3 protein forms one entry, paired with its most common genes and DNA. Across this sample there are 110,000 or so distinct CDR3 sequences, with roughly 80% seen only once. The ten largest account for 15% to 25% of the sample.

The specimen was liver tumor tissue from sampling region 3. Sample cell subset or site, as interpreted from the label and publication: tumor region T3, left-lateral pole. The receptors originated from a man aged 35 to 55 with primary liver carcinoma and hepatitis B virus infection.

To note about this clonotype: Lacking the conserved final phenylalanine or tryptophan, this CDR3 likely reflects a read error. V is TRBV5-6 and J is TRBJ1-3; D is unresolved. Germline lookup yields CDR1 SGHDT and CDR2 YYEEEE. V was cut by 4 bases and J by 0 bases, with 8 bases left in between. This CDR3 is built from 14 residues. CDR3 sequence reads: CASSPDSSGNTIYL. The CDR3 DNA reads as TGTGCCAGCAGCCCGGATAGCTCTGGAAACACCATATATCTT.

For this clonotype: At one end, the junction sequence differs from germline, possibly due to a read error. This sequence joins TRBV2 and TRBJ2-6; maybe TRBD1 (6 bases). The CDR3 runs to 15 residues. CDR1 and CDR2 from the germline V gene are SNHLY and FYNNEI. For the CDR3, the DNA is TGTACCAGCTTGTTTCGACAGGCTGGGACCAACGTCCTGACTTTC. Translation: CTSLFRQAGTNVLTF.

The chain has TRBV28 and TRBJ1-2; unclear D gene. Trimming pared 10 bases from V and 9 bases from J, leaving 21 bases between. This CDR3 contains 13 residues. CDR1 is MDHEN, CDR2 SYDVKM, per germline. The CDR3 protein is CANSDGSTRSYTF. CDR3 nucleotide sequence: TGTGCCAACAGCGACGGATCTACTCGAAGCTACACCTTC.

Concerning this clonotype itself: This may arise from a read error, as a much more abundant clone is one base away. This chain joins TRBV16 and TRBJ1-5; tentative D call: TRBD1 (6 bases). This CDR3 spans 15 amino acids. The germline gives CDR1 KGHSY, CDR2 FQNENV. The CDR3 bases are TGTGCCAGGAGCCCGGGGGGCGGGGCGGAACAGCCCCAGCATTTT. Translation: CARSPGGGAEQPQHF.

The chain recombines TRBV29-1 with TRBJ1-1; D is unresolved. In germline, CDR1 is SQVTM, CDR2 ANQGSEA. The CDR3 totals 15 residues. V was trimmed by 2 bases and J by 0 bases, leaving 13 bases between them. CDR3 coding DNA: TGCAGCGTTGAATCCGGGTGGGGTGTGAACACTGAAGCTTTCTTT. Its translation is CSVESGWGVNTEAFF.

As to this clonotype: A much larger clone sits a single nucleotide away, making a read error possible. This chain joins TRBV28 and TRBJ2-6, with 7 positions matching TRBD1. V was pared by 5 bases and J by 4 bases, with 11 bases of the junction left unmatched. CDR3 length equals 17 residues. Germline-derived CDR1 and CDR2 are MDHEN and SYDVKM. For the CDR3, the DNA is TGTGCCAGCAGTCTTAGGGACAGTTCTCTAGGGGCCAACGTCCTGACTTTC. Residues: CASSLRDSSLGANVLTF. The full variable domain, with the rest looked up from reference TRBV28 and TRBJ2-6, is DVKVTQSSRYLVKRTGEKVFLECVQDMDHENMFWYRQDPGLGLRLIYFSYDVKMKEKGDIPEGYSVSREKKERFSLILESASTNQTSMYLCASSLRDSSLGANVLTFGAGSRLTVL.

The V call is TRBV29-1, the J call TRBJ2-1, with D uncertain. From germline, CDR1 is SQVTM and CDR2 ANQGSEA. Trimming shortened V by 1 base and J by 10 bases, and 11 bases separated the two germline ends. CDR3 length: 12 residues. This chain's CDR3 is CSVEVEVGEQFF. The CDR3 DNA follows: TGCAGCGTTGAAGTCGAGGTTGGCGAGCAGTTCTTC.

For this clonotype: The junction departs from the called germline gene at one end, perhaps through a read error. The chain has TRBV6-2 or TRBV6-3 and TRBJ2-3; D possibly corresponds to TRBD2 (5 bases). CDR1 and CDR2 from the germline V gene are MNHEY and SVGEGT. This CDR3 has 13 amino acids. The CDR3, as DNA: TGTACCAGCAGTCTAGCATTGGCAGGTACGCAGTATTTT. Protein sequence: CTSSLALAGTQYF.

Comment on this clonotype: This may be a read error: a much more frequent sequence differs by one nucleotide. This chain links TRBV28 with TRBJ1-4; maybe TRBD1 (6 bases). Germline V gene sequence: CDR1 MDHEN, CDR2 SYDVKM. This CDR3 is built from 15 residues. Trimming shortened V by 7 bases and J by 5 bases, and 17 bases separated the two germline ends. Here the CDR3 DNA reads TGTGCCAGCAACCGTGGACAGAGCAAGAATGAAAAACTGTTTTTT. It yields the protein CASNRGQSKNEKLFF.

Comment on this clonotype: The junction does not match germline at one end; this may be a read error. The chain combines TRBV5-1 with TRBJ2-7; maybe TRBD2 (5 bases). The CDR3 has 13 residues. Germline V gene lookup returns CDR1 SGHRS and CDR2 YFSETQ. This CDR3 reads CTRREPTSYEQYF. The DNA for the CDR3 is TGCACCAGAAGGGAACCTACTAGTTACGAGCAGTACTTC.

As regards this clonotype: The final CDR3 position lacks the conserved phenylalanine or tryptophan, pointing to a likely read error. The rearrangement uses TRBV12-3 or TRBV12-4 and TRBJ2-7; D remains ambiguous. The CDR3 runs 13 residues. Trimming shortened V by 3 bases and J by 10 bases, and 16 bases separated the two germline ends. CDR3 region: CASSFGHACEQYL. The CDR3 nucleotides read TGTGCCAGCAGTTTCGGCCACGCCTGCGAACAGTACTTA.